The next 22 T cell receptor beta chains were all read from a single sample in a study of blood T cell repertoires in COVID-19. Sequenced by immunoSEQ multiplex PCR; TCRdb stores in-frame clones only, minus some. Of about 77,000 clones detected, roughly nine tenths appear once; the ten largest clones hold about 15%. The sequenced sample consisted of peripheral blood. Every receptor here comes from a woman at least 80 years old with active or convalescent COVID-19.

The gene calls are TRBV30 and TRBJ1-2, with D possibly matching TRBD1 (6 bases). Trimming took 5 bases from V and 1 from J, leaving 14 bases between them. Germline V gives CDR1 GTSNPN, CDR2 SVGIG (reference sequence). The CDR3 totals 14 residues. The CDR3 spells CAWYRDTLNYGYTF. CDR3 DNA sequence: TGTGCCTGGTACCGGGACACCCTTAACTATGGCTACACCTTC. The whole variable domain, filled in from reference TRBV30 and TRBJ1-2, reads SQTIHQWPATLVQPVGSPLSLECTVEGTSNPNLYWYRQAAGRGLQLLFYSVGIGQISSEVPQNLSASRPQDRQFILSSKKLLLSDSGFYLCAWYRDTLNYGYTFGSGTRLTVV.

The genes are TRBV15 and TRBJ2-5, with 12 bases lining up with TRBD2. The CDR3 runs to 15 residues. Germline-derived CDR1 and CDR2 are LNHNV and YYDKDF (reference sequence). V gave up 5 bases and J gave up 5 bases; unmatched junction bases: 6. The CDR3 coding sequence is TGTGCCACCAGCTGCCCTAGCGGGGGGGAGGAGACCCAGTACTTC. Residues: CATSCPSGGEETQYF.

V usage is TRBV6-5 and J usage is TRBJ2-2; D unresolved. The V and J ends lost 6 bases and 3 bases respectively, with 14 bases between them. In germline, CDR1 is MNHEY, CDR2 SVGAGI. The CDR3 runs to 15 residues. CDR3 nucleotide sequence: TGTGCCAGCAGGGGCTTAGTTTACGACACCGGGGAGCTGTTTTTT. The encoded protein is CASRGLVYDTGELFF.

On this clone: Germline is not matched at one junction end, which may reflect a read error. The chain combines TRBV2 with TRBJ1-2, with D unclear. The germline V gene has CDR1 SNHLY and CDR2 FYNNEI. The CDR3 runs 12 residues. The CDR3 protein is CASSESIASPSF. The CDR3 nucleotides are TGTGCCAGCAGTGAATCTATCGCGTCGCCCTCCTTC.

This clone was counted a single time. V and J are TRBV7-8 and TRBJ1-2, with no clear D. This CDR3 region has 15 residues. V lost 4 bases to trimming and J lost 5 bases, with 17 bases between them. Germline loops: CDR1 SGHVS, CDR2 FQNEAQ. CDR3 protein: CASSSGRLTAYGYTF. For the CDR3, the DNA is TGTGCCAGCAGCTCGGGCCGACTAACGGCTTATGGCTACACCTTC.

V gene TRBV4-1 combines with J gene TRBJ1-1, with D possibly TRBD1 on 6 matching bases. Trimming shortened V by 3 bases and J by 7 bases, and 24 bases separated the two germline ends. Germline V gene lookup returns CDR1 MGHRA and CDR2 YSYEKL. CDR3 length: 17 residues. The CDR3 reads CASSHPWREPRGGEAFF. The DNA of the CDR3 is TGCGCCAGCAGCCATCCCTGGAGGGAACCGAGGGGGGGTGAAGCTTTCTTT.

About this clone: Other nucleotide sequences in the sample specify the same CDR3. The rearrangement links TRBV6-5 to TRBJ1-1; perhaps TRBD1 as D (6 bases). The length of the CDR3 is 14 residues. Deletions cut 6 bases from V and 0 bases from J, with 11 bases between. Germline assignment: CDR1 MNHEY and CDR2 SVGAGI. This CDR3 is CASRIRGMNTEAFF. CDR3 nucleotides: TGTGCCAGCAGGATCAGGGGTATGAACACTGAAGCTTTCTTT.

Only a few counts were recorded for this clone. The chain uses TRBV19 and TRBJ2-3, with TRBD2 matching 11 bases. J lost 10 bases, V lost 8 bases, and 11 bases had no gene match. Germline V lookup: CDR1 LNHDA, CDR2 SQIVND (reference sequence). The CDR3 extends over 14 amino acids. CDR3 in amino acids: CASRLAGGSAAQYF. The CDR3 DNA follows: TGTGCCAGTCGGCTAGCGGGGGGCTCTGCAGCGCAGTATTTT.

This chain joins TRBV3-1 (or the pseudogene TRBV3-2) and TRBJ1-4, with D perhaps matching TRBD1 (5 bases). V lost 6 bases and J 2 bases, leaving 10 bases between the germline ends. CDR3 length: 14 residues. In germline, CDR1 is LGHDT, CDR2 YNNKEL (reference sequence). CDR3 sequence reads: CASRGLGTNEKLFF. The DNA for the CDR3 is TGTGCCAGCAGGGGACTGGGCACTAATGAAAAACTGTTTTTT.

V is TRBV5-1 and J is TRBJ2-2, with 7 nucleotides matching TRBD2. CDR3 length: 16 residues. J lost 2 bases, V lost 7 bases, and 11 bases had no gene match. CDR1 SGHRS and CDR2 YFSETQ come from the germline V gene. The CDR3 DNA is TGCGCCAGCTCCCTATCTCCGGGACTAAACACCGGGGAGCTGTTTTTT. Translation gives CASSLSPGLNTGELFF. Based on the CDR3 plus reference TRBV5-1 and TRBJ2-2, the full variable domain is KAGVTQTPRYLIKTRGQQVTLSCSPISGHRSVSWYQQTPGQGLQFLFEYFSETQRNKGNFPGRFSGRQFSNSRSEMNVSTLELGDSALYLCASSLSPGLNTGELFFGEGSRLTVL.

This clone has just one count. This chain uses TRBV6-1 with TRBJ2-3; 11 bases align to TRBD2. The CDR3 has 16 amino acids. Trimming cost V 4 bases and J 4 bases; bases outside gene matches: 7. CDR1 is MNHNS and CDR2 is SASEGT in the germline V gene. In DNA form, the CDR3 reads TGTGCCAGCAGTGTAATTAGCGGGGGGGAGGCAGATACGCAGTATTTT. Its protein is CASSVISGGEADTQYF.

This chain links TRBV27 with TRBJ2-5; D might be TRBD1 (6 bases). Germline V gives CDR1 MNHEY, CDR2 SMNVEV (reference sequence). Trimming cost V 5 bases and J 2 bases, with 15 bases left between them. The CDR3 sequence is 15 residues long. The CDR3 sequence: CASSPGLGQQETQYF. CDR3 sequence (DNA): TGTGCCAGCAGTCCAGGCTTAGGACAGCAAGAGACCCAGTACTTC.

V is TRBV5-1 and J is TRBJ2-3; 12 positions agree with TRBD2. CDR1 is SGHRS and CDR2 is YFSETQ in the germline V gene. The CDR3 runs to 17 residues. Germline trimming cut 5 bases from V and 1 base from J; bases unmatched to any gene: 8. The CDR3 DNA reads TGCGCCAGCAGTAGGGACTGGACTAGCGGGGGCACAGATACGCAGTATTTT. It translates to CASSRDWTSGGTDTQYF.

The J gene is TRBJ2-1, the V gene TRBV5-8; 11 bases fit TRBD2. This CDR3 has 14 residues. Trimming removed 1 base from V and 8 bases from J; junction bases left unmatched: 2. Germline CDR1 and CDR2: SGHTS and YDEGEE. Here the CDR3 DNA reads TGTGCCAGCAGCTTGCTAGCGGGGGGTCATGAGCAGTTCTTC. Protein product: CASSLLAGGHEQFF.

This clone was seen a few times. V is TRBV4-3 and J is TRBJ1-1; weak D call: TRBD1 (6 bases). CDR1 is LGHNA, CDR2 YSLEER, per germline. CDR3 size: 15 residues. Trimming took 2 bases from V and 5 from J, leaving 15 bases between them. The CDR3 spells CASSQTTGFVTEAFF. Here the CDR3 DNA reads TGCGCCAGCAGCCAAACGACAGGTTTCGTGACTGAAGCTTTCTTT.

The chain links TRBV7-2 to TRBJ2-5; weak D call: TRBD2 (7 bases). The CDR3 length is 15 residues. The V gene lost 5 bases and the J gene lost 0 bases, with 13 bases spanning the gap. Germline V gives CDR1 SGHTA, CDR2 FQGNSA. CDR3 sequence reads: CASSRPGGHQETQYF. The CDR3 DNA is TGTGCCAGCAGCCGCCCGGGGGGCCACCAAGAGACCCAGTACTTC.

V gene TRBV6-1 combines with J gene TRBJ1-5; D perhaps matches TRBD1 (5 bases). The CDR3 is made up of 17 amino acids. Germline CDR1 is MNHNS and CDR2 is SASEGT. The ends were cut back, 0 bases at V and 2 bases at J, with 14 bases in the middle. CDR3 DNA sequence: TGTGCCAGCAGTGAAGCTTTTGGAGGGGTGGGCAATCAGCCCCAGCATTTT. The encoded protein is CASSEAFGGVGNQPQHF.

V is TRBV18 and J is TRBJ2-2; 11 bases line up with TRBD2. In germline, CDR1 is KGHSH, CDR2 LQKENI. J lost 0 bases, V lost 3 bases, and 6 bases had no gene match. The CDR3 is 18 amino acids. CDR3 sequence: CASSPRLAGSANTGELFF. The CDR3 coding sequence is TGTGCCAGCTCACCCCGACTAGCGGGGAGCGCGAACACCGGGGAGCTGTTTTTT.

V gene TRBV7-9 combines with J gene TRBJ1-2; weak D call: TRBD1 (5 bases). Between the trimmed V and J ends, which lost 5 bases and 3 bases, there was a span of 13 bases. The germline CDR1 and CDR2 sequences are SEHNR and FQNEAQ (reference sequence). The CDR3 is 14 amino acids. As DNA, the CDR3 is TGTGCCAGCAGCCGCGGGACTCAGGACTATGGCTACACCTTC. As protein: CASSRGTQDYGYTF.

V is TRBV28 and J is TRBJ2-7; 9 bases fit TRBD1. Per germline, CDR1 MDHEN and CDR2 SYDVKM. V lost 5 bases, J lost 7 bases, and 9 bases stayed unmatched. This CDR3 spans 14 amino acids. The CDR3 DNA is TGTGCCAGCAGTCCCATGGACAGGGGCTGGGAGCAGTACTTC. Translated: CASSPMDRGWEQYF.

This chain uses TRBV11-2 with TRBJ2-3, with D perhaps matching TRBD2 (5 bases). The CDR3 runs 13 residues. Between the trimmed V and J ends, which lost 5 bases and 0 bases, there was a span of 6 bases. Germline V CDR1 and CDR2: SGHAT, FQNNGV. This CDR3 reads CASSGGSTDTQYF. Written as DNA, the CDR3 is TGTGCCAGCAGCGGCGGGAGCACAGATACGCAGTATTTT.

The CDR3 nucleotides read TGTGCCTGGGAAGAACAGATCGGTGGCTACACCTTC. Its protein product is CAWEEQIGGYTF. The chain links TRBV30 to TRBJ1-2; no clear D gene. The CDR3 has 12 amino acids. The V end lost 5 bases, the J end lost 7 bases, and 14 bases lay between the germline ends. Germline-derived CDR1 and CDR2 are GTSNPN and SVGIG (reference sequence).